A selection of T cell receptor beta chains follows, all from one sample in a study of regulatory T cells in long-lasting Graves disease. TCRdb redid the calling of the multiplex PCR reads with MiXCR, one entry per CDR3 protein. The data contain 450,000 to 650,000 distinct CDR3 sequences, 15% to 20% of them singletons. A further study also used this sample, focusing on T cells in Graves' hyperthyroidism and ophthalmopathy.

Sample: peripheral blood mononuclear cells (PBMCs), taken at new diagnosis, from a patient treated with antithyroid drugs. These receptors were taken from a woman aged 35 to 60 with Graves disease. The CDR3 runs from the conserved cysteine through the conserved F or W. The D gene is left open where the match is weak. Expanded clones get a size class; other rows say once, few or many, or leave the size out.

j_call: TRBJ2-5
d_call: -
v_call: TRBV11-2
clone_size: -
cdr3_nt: TGTGCCAGCAGCCATAGGGGGTCGTGGGAAGAGACCCAGTACTTC
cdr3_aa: CASSHRGSWEETQYF

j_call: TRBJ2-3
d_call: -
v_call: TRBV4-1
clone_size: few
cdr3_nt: TGCGCCAGCAGCCAAGATAGGGGGGTTAAGACAGATACGCAGTATTTT
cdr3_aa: CASSQDRGVKTDTQYF

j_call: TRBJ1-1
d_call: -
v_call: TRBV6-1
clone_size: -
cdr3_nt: TGTGCCAGCAGTAAAGGGACCGATGGGAACACTGAAGCTTTCTTT
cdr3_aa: CASSKGTDGNTEAFF

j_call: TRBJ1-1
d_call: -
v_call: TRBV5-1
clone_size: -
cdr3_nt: TGCGCCAGCAGCTTGGTGCACAGGGATCACACTGAAGCTTTCTTT
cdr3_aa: CASSLVHRDHTEAFF

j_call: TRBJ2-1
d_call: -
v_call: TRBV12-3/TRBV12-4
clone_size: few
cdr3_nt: TGTGCCAGCAGCGCCCGTGGTGAGCAGTTCTTC
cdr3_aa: CASSARGEQFF

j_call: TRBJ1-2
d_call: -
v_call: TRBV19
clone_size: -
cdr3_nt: TGTGCCAGTAGTAATCCAGGGATCTTCTATGGCTACACCTTC
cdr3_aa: CASSNPGIFYGYTF

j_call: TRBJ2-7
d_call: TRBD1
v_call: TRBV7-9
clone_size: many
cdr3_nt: TGTGCCAGCAGCTCCCGGGACAGGGCCTACGAGCAGTACTTC
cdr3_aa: CASSSRDRAYEQYF

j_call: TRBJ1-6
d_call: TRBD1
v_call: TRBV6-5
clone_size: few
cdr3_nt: TGTGCCAGCAGTTTAACACAGGGGGCGGATTCACCCCTCCACTTT
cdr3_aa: CASSLTQGADSPLHF

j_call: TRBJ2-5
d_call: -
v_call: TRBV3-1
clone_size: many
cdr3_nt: TGTGCCAGCAGCCCCACAGGGCCCCAAGAGACCCAGTACTTC
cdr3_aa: CASSPTGPQETQYF

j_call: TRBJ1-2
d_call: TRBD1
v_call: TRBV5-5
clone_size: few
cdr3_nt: TGTGCCAGCAGCCCTGACACAGGGGACTATGGCTACACCTTC
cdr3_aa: CASSPDTGDYGYTF

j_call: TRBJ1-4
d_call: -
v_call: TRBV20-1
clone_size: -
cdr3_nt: TGCAGTGCTATGATCCGACAGGCCAATGAAAAACTGGTTTTT
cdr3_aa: CSAMIRQANEKLVF

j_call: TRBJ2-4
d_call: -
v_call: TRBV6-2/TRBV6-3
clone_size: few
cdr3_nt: TGTGCCAGCAGCTCCCCACCTAGGGATATGGTCTTTAACATTCAGTACTTC
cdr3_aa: CASSSPPRDMVFNIQYF

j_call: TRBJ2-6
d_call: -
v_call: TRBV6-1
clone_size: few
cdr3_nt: TGTGCCAGCAGCCGGGACACCATGACCGGGGCCAACGTCCTGACTTTC
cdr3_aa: CASSRDTMTGANVLTF

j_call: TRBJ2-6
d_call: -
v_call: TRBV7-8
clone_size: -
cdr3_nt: TGTGCCAGCAGCTTAGCGGGACGATTGGGGGCCAACGTCCTGACTTTC
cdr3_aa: CASSLAGRLGANVLTF

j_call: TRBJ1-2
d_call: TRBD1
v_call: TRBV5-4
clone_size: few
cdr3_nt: TGTGCCAGCAGCCAAATCGTTCAGGGGGATGGCTACACCTTC
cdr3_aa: CASSQIVQGDGYTF

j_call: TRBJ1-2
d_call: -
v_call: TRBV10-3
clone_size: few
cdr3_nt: TGTGCCATCAGTGACCCGGGTGCGATCTATGGCTACACCTTC
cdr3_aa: CAISDPGAIYGYTF

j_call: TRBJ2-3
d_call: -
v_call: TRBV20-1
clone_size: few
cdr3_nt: TGCAGTGCTGGGGACGGACAGTCTAGCACAGATACGCAGTATTTT
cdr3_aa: CSAGDGQSSTDTQYF

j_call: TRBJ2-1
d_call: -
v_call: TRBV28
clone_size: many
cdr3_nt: TGTGCCAGCAGCCCCTCCGAGGGGGTCGGCTACAATGAGCAGTTCTTC
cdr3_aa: CASSPSEGVGYNEQFF

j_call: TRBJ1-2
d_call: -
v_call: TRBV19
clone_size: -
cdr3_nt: TGTGCCAGTAGGACCGGGACAACTAACTATGGCTACACCTTC
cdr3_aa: CASRTGTTNYGYTF

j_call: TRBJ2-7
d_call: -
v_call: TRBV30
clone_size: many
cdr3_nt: TGTGCCTGGGGGACTTACGAGCAGTACTTC
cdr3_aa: CAWGTYEQYF